This T cell receptor (beta chain) was retrieved from a study of response to subunit inactivated influenza vaccine. General observations from the study: Authors suggested that a seasonal influenza vaccination recruits few new T cells each time.

Per germline, CDR1 SGHTA and CDR2 FQGNSA. The CDR3 totals 12 residues. The V end was cut by 6 bases, the J end by 9 bases, with 12 bases between. TCRdb reprocessed the RT-PCR reads with MiXCR, giving one entry per CDR3 protein. The sample gives a few hundred thousand distinct CDR3 sequences, around 22% of which show up once; 10% is in the top ten. This clonotype was counted a few times. Its target is not known. V usage is TRBV7-2 and J usage is TRBJ2-1; D remains unclear. This TCR was sampled from a man aged 50 to 69 who received an inactivated influenza vaccine. Material: PBMCs from blood, obtained 21 months after vaccination. The CDR3 coding sequence is TGTGCCAGCAGTCAACCACGGCTTGAGCAGTTCTTC. Translation gives CASSQPRLEQFF.